This is a list of T cell receptor beta chains from one sample in a study of CD8 T cells in Susac syndrome. TCRdb re-analysed the immunoSEQ multiplex PCR reads in MiXCR, keeping a single row per CDR3 protein. Altogether under 150,000 distinct CDR3 sequences are present, roughly 94% being singletons, with the ten largest covering 0.13% to 0.15%. The sample consisted of CD4+ T cells from PBMCs. The receptor set was obtained from a human donor with Susac syndrome. The CDR3 runs from the conserved cysteine through the conserved F or W. D genes are given only for firm matches. Some rows mark clone size as missing; the rest say once, few, many or name a class of expanded clone.

.,TRBJ1-3,TRBV9,.,TGTGCCAGCAGCGTAGGATCCGGGCGAAACACCATATATTTT,CASSVGSGRNTIYF
.,TRBJ2-3,TRBV9,.,TGTGCCAGCAGCCCCCGAATGGCCGGTCGTGGCACAGATACGCAGTATTTT,CASSPRMAGRGTDTQYF
.,TRBJ2-7,TRBV14,.,TGTGCCAGCAGCCCGAACACGGGACCCCTGAAGCAGTACTTC,CASSPNTGPLKQYF
.,TRBJ1-1,TRBV29-1,.,TGCAGCGCCGCACCTGATCGTGGCACTGAAGCTTTCTTT,CSAAPDRGTEAFF
TRBD2,TRBJ2-1,TRBV9,.,TGTGCCAGCAGCGTACAGCGGGGGGCGAAGCAGTTCTTC,CASSVQRGAKQFF
.,TRBJ1-1,TRBV30,.,TGTGCCTGGGCGGAAAATGAAGCTTTCTTT,CAWAENEAFF
.,TRBJ1-2,TRBV2,.,TGTGCCAGCAGTGTAAAAGGGAATGGCTACACCTTC,CASSVKGNGYTF
TRBD1,TRBJ2-7,TRBV29-1,.,TGCAGTCCCCGAAGGGACAGCGAACACTACTCCTACGAGCAGTACTTC,CSPRRDSEHYSYEQYF
.,TRBJ2-2,TRBV11-2,.,TGTGCCAGCAGCTTAGTTTCCGGTGACGGGGAGCTGTTTTTT,CASSLVSGDGELFF
.,TRBJ1-5,TRBV18,.,TGTGCCAGCTCACCTCAGGGTGGCAATCAGCCCCAGCATTTT,CASSPQGGNQPQHF
.,TRBJ2-7,TRBV13,.,TGTGCCAGCAGACGAGGGGGTGGAACCTACGAGCAGTACTTC,CASRRGGGTYEQYF
TRBD2,TRBJ2-1,TRBV20-1,once,TGCAGTGCTAGCGGGCTAGCGGGAGCCACCCTCCATGAGCAGTTCTTC,CSASGLAGATLHEQFF
.,TRBJ1-2,TRBV27,.,TGTGCCAGCAGTCCCACCCTGAACCGGGACAAGGACCTCCTCGGCTACACCTTC,CASSPTLNRDKDLLGYTF
.,TRBJ2-3,TRBV6-5,.,TGTGCCAGCAGTTACAACTGGGCCACAGATACGCAGTATTTT,CASSYNWATDTQYF
TRBD2,TRBJ2-3,TRBV3-1,once,TGTGCCAGCAGCCTACTAGCGATAGATACGCAGTATTTT,CASSLLAIDTQYF
.,TRBJ1-1,TRBV7-2,.,TGTGCCAGCAGCTTAGAACAGGGAAGGGAGGCTTTCTTT,CASSLEQGREAFF
.,TRBJ2-1,TRBV5-1,.,TGCGCCAGCAGCAGAATCAATGAGCAGTTCTTC,CASSRINEQFF
.,TRBJ1-1,TRBV29-1,once,TGCAGCGTTGTCTACGGGACGGCTTTCTTT,CSVVYGTAFF
.,TRBJ1-2,TRBV18,.,TGTGCCAGCTCACCATCCTCTCAGGTGTCGGCTGGCTACACCTTC,CASSPSSQVSAGYTF
.,TRBJ2-5,TRBV4-2,once,TGTGCCAGCAGCCAAGATCAGGGCAGGGGGGCCGCGGAGACCCAGTACTTC,CASSQDQGRGAAETQYF
.,TRBJ1-6,TRBV9,.,TGTGCCAGCAGCGTAGACAGGGATCGGTCACCCCTCCACTTT,CASSVDRDRSPLHF
.,TRBJ1-2,TRBV20-1,.,TGCAGTGTCCGAGACAGAACAGGCTTTATAGAGAGCGGCTACACCTTC,CSVRDRTGFIESGYTF
.,TRBJ2-5,TRBV7-2,.,TGTGCCAGCAGCTTATTTCTTGAGACCCAGTACTTC,CASSLFLETQYF
TRBD2,TRBJ2-5,TRBV12-3/TRBV12-4,.,TGTGCCAGCAGTTTCGCCGGGGGGGAAGAGACCCAGTACTTC,CASSFAGGEETQYF
.,TRBJ1-5,TRBV6-5,.,TGTGCCAGCAGTTACCGCCCTTTGTTGGACCGCAATCAGCCCCAGCATTTT,CASSYRPLLDRNQPQHF
.,TRBJ2-2,TRBV5-1,.,TGTGCCAGCAGCTTAGGTCAGGGAGACACCGGGGAGCTGTTTTTT,CASSLGQGDTGELFF
TRBD2,TRBJ2-2,TRBV7-3,.,TGTGCCAGCAGCTCTCTCGGGGGGACGGGGGAGCTGTTTTTT,CASSSLGGTGELFF
.,TRBJ2-5,TRBV28,.,TGTGCCAGTGTCAGGTTACTACAAGAGACCCAGTACTTC,CASVRLLQETQYF
.,TRBJ2-1,TRBV20-1,.,TGCAGTGCTAGTCGGGGAGGCAATCCCTACAATGAGCAGTTCTTC,CSASRGGNPYNEQFF
.,TRBJ2-1,TRBV20-1,.,TGCAGTGCTAGAGATGAAGAAGATGAGCAGTTCTTC,CSARDEEDEQFF
.,TRBJ2-5,TRBV5-1,.,TGCGCCAGCAGCTTGGCGGGTAGCGGTTTCTTCGAGACCCAGTACTTC,CASSLAGSGFFETQYF
.,TRBJ2-1,TRBV7-8,few,TGTGCCAGCAGCTTAGTGGATGAGCAGTTCTTC,CASSLVDEQFF
TRBD1,TRBJ1-1,TRBV29-1,.,TGCAGCGGCGACAGGGGGCGAACTGAAGCTTTCTTT,CSGDRGRTEAFF
.,TRBJ1-2,TRBV27,once,TGTGCCAGCGGCCGACAGTATAACTATGGCTACACCTTC,CASGRQYNYGYTF
.,TRBJ2-4,TRBV13,.,TGTGCCAGCAGCTTAAGTCGGCCTAGCTCCTATGGAAACATTCAGTACTTC,CASSLSRPSSYGNIQYF
TRBD1,TRBJ2-3,TRBV5-6,.,TGTGCCAGCAGCCCAAGGGACAGGCTCACAGATACGCAGTATTTT,CASSPRDRLTDTQYF
.,TRBJ2-1,TRBV20-1,.,TGCAGTCCCGGTGGCACCTACAATGAGCAGTTCTTC,CSPGGTYNEQFF
.,TRBJ2-3,TRBV20-1,.,TGCAGTGCCAGACGTTTTCGGGGGACAGATACGCAGTATTTT,CSARRFRGTDTQYF
TRBD2,TRBJ2-7,TRBV23-1,.,TGCGCCAGCAGTCAAAGCCCGCTAACTAGCGCTTCCTACGAGCAGTACTTC,CASSQSPLTSASYEQYF
TRBD2,TRBJ2-1,TRBV20-1,.,TGCAGTGCAAGGACTAGCTATGAGCAGTTCTTC,CSARTSYEQFF
.,TRBJ2-3,TRBV27,.,TGTGCCAGCAGCCTCCGGGACACCACAGATACGCAGTATTTT,CASSLRDTTDTQYF
.,TRBJ2-1,TRBV12-3/TRBV12-4,.,TGTGCCAGCAGTTTAACGGGGATCAGCTATGAGCAGTTCTTC,CASSLTGISYEQFF